This T cell receptor (beta chain) was obtained from a study of blood T cells in healthy people across ages. General study points: With age, beta diversity per million T cells declined roughly linearly, significantly by roughly 40.

Healthy Caucasians from Russia aged roughly 6 to 95 served as donors. Researchers collected approximately 9.5 milliliters of peripheral blood from every single donor. This clonotype has a handful of counts. Its antigen is unknown. The use of a sample-barcoded 5' primer and a J-beta primer mix characterized a second PCR of roughly 6 to 11 cycles. A template-switch adaptor with 12 random nucleotides tagged each cDNA molecule. TCRdb re-called the 5' RACE reads with MiXCR, one entry per CDR3 protein. The repertoire includes approximately 900,000 distinct CDR3 sequences, 48% of them detected once, and 13% sits in the top ten. Trimming took off 5 bases at V and 0 bases at J, with 7 bases between the two ends. The CDR3 totals 13 residues. Germline values: CDR1 KGHDR, CDR2 SFDVKD.

Material for sequencing was blood. The chain has TRBV24-1 and TRBJ2-7; D unclear. This receptor was obtained from a man aged 25 to 40 in good health. The CDR3: CATSAPFSYEQYF. The DNA for the CDR3 is TGTGCCACCAGTGCCCCCTTCTCCTACGAGCAGTACTTC.